The clone carrying this T cell receptor beta chain was seen repeatedly, ten times or more. Its antigen remains unknown. The entry originates in a study of spatial heterogeneity in lung cancer. Overall study results and limits: The study found that expanded intratumoral alpha and beta TCR counts tracked tumor mutation counts.

TCRdb re-called the 5' RACE reads with MiXCR, one entry per CDR3 protein. The sample holds approximately 15,000 distinct CDR3 sequences, approximately 6.3% seen once. Indicated time point: sample taken at primary tumor resection. The CDR3 contains 15 residues. Trimming removed 5 bases from V and 7 bases from J, with 15 bases in between. The receptor comes from a male donor with early-stage non-small cell lung cancer. The chain carries TRBV12-3 or TRBV12-4 and TRBJ1-6, with D possibly matching TRBD1 (5 bases). This specimen consisted of lung tumor tissue, obtained at surgery. The CDR3 bases are TGTGCCAGCAGTCCCAGACAGACCGGGAATTCACCCCTCCACTTT. This gives the protein CASSPRQTGNSPLHF.